The 8 T cell receptor beta chains presented below share a single source sample, sequenced in a study of identical twins. MiXCR was run by TCRdb on the 5' RACE reads, yielding one entry per CDR3 protein. The table lists roughly 250,000 distinct CDR3 sequences, 7.5% of them singletons, with about 5.8% in the top ten. These sequences were also reported in another study, on yellow fever vaccine responses in identical twins.

The material sequenced was CD8+ T cells sorted from blood. The receptors were gathered from a woman aged 18-35 years in good health.

The chain joins TRBV11-2 to TRBJ2-1, with D possibly matching TRBD2 (5 bases). The CDR3 runs 17 residues. The V end was cut by 1 base, the J end by 1 base, with 14 bases between. Looked up from germline, CDR1 is SGHAT and CDR2 is FQNNGV. In DNA, the CDR3 is TGTGCCAGCAGCTTAGGGTCCGGAGCGGCATCCTACAATGAGCAGTTCTTC. Its translation is CASSLGSGAASYNEQFF.

The V call is TRBV28, the J call TRBJ2-7, with TRBD2 matching 11 bases. This CDR3 has 16 amino acids. Per the germline V gene, CDR1 is MDHEN and CDR2 is SYDVKM. With 6 bases clipped from V and 2 bases from J, the junction kept 9 bases outside the gene matches. The CDR3: CASSTTSGDPPYEQYF. In DNA, the CDR3 is TGTGCCAGCAGCACGACTAGCGGGGACCCTCCCTACGAGCAGTACTTC.

This clonotype was observed at least ten times. This chain connects TRBV29-1 to TRBJ2-2; 9 nucleotides match TRBD2. J lost 7 bases, V lost 0 bases, and 12 bases had no gene match. Germline V gives CDR1 SQVTM, CDR2 ANQGSEA. This CDR3 has 17 amino acids. The CDR3 sequence is CSVEDLAREGRGGELFF. The CDR3 DNA is TGCAGCGTTGAAGATCTCGCGCGGGAGGGCCGTGGCGGGGAGCTGTTTTTT.

DNA for the CDR3: TGTGCCACCAGCGAAGGGAAGAACTATGGCTACACCTTC. As protein: CATSEGKNYGYTF. J is TRBJ1-2 and V is TRBV2; D not resolved. Between the trimmed V and J ends, which lost 10 bases and 2 bases, there was a span of 14 bases. The V gene's germline CDR1 is SNHLY and CDR2 FYNNEI. The CDR3 runs 13 residues.

This clonotype has only a few counts. This chain connects TRBV7-8 to TRBJ2-5; 7 bases agree with TRBD1. The CDR3 is 16 amino acids. The J segment lost 2 bases and the V segment lost 3 bases, leaving 9 bases of the junction unmatched. Germline CDR1 is SGHVS and CDR2 is FQNEAQ. CDR3 protein: CASSFPDRRTQETQYF. CDR3 bases: TGTGCCAGCAGCTTCCCGGACAGGCGAACTCAAGAGACCCAGTACTTC.

This clonotype was seen at least ten times. The rearrangement joins TRBV12-3 or TRBV12-4 to TRBJ2-2, with TRBD1 matching 8 bases. J gave up 4 bases and V 6 bases, and 7 bases lay outside the gene matches. The length of the CDR3 is 15 residues. CDR3 DNA: TGTGCCAGCAGGACCCCGGGACAGGCCACCGGGGAGCTGTTTTTT. Translating gives CASRTPGQATGELFF.

This clonotype was detected many times. The rearrangement joins TRBV7-9 to TRBJ1-1; possible D gene TRBD1, 5 bases. The CDR3 has 14 amino acids. The V gene's germline CDR1 is SEHNR and CDR2 FQNEAQ (reference sequence). With 7 bases removed from V and 1 base from J, the gap between germline ends came to 13 bases. The CDR3 sequence: CASTLGAGNTEAFF. DNA for the CDR3: TGTGCCAGCACCCTTGGGGCAGGGAACACTGAAGCTTTCTTT.

This clonotype was counted only a few times. The chain links TRBV7-6 to TRBJ2-7; TRBD2 matches 16 bases. With V trimmed by 0 bases and J by 2 bases, 4 bases remained unmatched. The CDR3 has 18 amino acids. Germline V gene data show CDR1 as SGHVS and CDR2 as FNYEAQ. Here the CDR3 DNA reads TGTGCCAGCAGCTTAGCCGGGACTAGCGGGAGGGCTACCTACGAGCAGTACTTC. Its protein product is CASSLAGTSGRATYEQYF.